These T cell receptor beta chains were read from a single sample in a study of CD8+CD57+ T cells in acquired aplastic anemia. TCRdb ran MiXCR on the reads and lists one entry per CDR3 protein. This table holds around 130,000 distinct CDR3 sequences, 55% to 60% found once. Sequenced material: sorted CD4+, CD8+, or CD8+CD57+ T cells (not recorded which) from PBMCs. The origin of the receptors is a human donor with aplastic anemia. The CDR3 runs from the conserved cysteine through the conserved F or W.

>TRBJ1-5|TRBV28
CASSSTPGNQPQHF
>TRBJ2-2|TRBV15
CATSSGEDSGELFF
>TRBJ1-5|TRBV4-2
CASSQDGDNQPQHF
>TRBJ1-6|TRBV2
CASSERLLHF
>TRBJ2-7|TRBV2
CASSPQGTEQYF
>TRBJ1-1|TRBV2
CASSEWVEAFF
>TRBJ1-2|TRBV20-1
CSARAETGYGYTF
>TRBJ1-1|TRBV7-3
CATSRVSSTEAFF
>TRBJ2-3|TRBV11-2
CASSLDDLRTSGSVDTQYF
>TRBJ1-5|TRBV9
CASSVGFGNQPQHF
>TRBJ2-7|TRBV7-8
CASSRPGQGGGEQYF
>TRBJ1-2|TRBV7-9
CASSPRGNYGYTF
>TRBJ1-2|TRBV6-1
CATSGQGAYGYTF
>NA|TRBV10-1
CASSGLAGDPETQYF
>TRBJ2-2|TRBV24-1
CATSDLRTGANTGELFF
>TRBJ2-2|TRBV7-2
CASSLARDGELFF
>TRBJ2-2|TRBV12-3/TRBV12-4
CAGLAGNTGELFF
>TRBJ2-5|TRBV2
CASTPPGGQETQYF
>TRBJ2-5|TRBV12-3/TRBV12-4
CASSSSDSGIKETQYF
>TRBJ2-7|TRBV19
CASSIGQGSEQYF
>TRBJ2-5|TRBV5-1
CALAPGTSYETQYF
>TRBJ1-6|TRBV7-9
CASSLQQNSPLHF
>TRBJ1-2|TRBV6-1
CASTERSDRGYTF
>TRBJ2-7|TRBV15
CATSRGEAQGATYEQYF
>TRBJ2-5|TRBV24-1
CATSDSLTSGGSETQYF
>TRBJ1-1|TRBV9
CASSVNREASMNTEAFF
>TRBJ2-1|TRBV11-1
CASSLGSWGRETGRGNEQFF
>TRBJ2-7|TRBV24-1
CATSDLGYEQYF
>TRBJ2-7|TRBV24-1
CATRAGGSYEQYF
>TRBJ2-5|TRBV4-2
CASSQASGGAETQYF
>TRBJ1-1|TRBV10-3
CAISARAGEDTEAFF
>TRBJ2-7|TRBV20-1
CSARVGTGVPVGEQYF
>TRBJ2-7|TRBV25-1
CASSATSDEQYF
>TRBJ2-7|TRBV7-8
CASSSSGQRYEQYF
>TRBJ2-2|TRBV19
CASSISANTGELFF
>TRBJ1-1|TRBV19
CASSNSLGYTEAFF
>TRBJ1-5|TRBV2
CASRGQWRNQPQHF
>TRBJ2-5|TRBV5-1
CASSGSGGRWEETQYF
>TRBJ1-1|TRBV24-1
CATSDPRQGQNTEAFF
>TRBJ1-4|TRBV10-3
CAISGVYGEKLFF
>TRBJ1-5|TRBV19
CASTVRGINQPQHF
>TRBJ2-7|TRBV13
CASSLGLGTGPYEQYF
>TRBJ1-1|TRBV7-9
CASRWGEAFF
>TRBJ1-5|TRBV7-8
CASSLERFSNQPQHF
>TRBJ1-2|TRBV20-1
CSARSPGQGADGYTF
>TRBJ2-1|TRBV6-1
CASRDRGSYNEQFF
>TRBJ2-7|TRBV3-1
CASSDRDSTYEQYF
>TRBJ1-2|TRBV4-3
CASSQDPQLDYGYTF
>TRBJ2-7|TRBV20-1
CSARTSSGEQYF
>TRBJ2-1|TRBV7-2
CASSLGGTALYNEQFF
>TRBJ1-6|TRBV6-1
CAAKGAYNSPLHF
>TRBJ2-7|TRBV7-9
CASSLPENYEQYF
>TRBJ1-1|TRBV19
CASSPWTGNTEAFF
>TRBJ2-7|TRBV7-2
CASSLRGDSGYEQYF
>TRBJ1-2|TRBV4-1
CASSHPTGQAYGYTF
>TRBJ2-7|TRBV9
CASSVGAGGVYEQYF
>TRBJ1-1|TRBV25-1
CASSLQSSRRTEAFF
>TRBJ1-2|TRBV19
CASSIEEGTGQTLYDGYTF
>TRBJ2-3|TRBV5-5
CASSLAGTADTQYF
>TRBJ2-7|TRBV10-3
CAISESARDRSYEQYF